The 9 T cell receptor beta chains reported below all come from one sample, sequenced in a study of T cells in Graves' hyperthyroidism and ophthalmopathy. There were TCR beta CDR3 regions amplified from RNA transcripts. With the HTBI primer set, the TCR CDR3 went through a first round of RT-PCR. MiXCR, applied by TCRdb to the multiplex PCR reads, yields one record per CDR3 protein. Of approximately 560,000 distinct CDR3 sequences listed, approximately 14% are singletons. The sample consisted of blood. These receptors all stem from a woman aged 30 to 39 with Graves' hyperthyroidism.

There are many counts of this clonotype. This chain connects TRBV2 to TRBJ1-6; weak D call: TRBD1 (5 bases). The CDR3 is 13 residues long. V was pared by 7 bases and J by 9 bases, with 13 bases between. Germline CDR1 is SNHLY and CDR2 is FYNNEI. CDR3 sequence (DNA): TGTGCCAGCAACCCTCAGGGTGCTTCACCCCTCCACTTT. Translation gives CASNPQGASPLHF.

This clonotype has more than one count but fewer than ten. This chain joins TRBV7-9 and TRBJ2-7; D is possibly TRBD1 or TRBD2 (5 bases each). Germline lookup yields CDR1 SEHNR and CDR2 FQNEAQ (reference sequence). Trimming removed 5 bases at V and 1 base at J, with 21 bases between. This CDR3 spans 17 amino acids. The CDR3 is CASSPPGQGLRSYEQYF. The CDR3 DNA is TGTGCCAGCAGCCCACCGGGGCAGGGCTTAAGGTCCTACGAGCAGTACTTC. Filled out from reference TRBV7-9 and TRBJ2-7, the complete variable domain reads DTGVSQNPRHKITKRGQNVTFRCDPISEHNRLYWYRQTLGQGPEFLTYFQNEAQLEKSRLLSDRFSAERPKGSFSTLEIQRTEQGDSAMYLCASSPPGQGLRSYEQYFGPGTRLTVT.

The J gene is TRBJ2-3, the V gene TRBV20-1, with a possible D match to TRBD2 (7 bases). Germline CDR1 reads DFQATT; CDR2 reads SNEGSKA (reference sequence). This CDR3 contains 14 residues. V was clipped by 5 bases and J by 5 bases, with 17 bases between them. CDR3 protein: CSAPRGGVGDTQYF. As DNA, the CDR3 is TGCAGTGCTCCTAGAGGGGGGGTCGGAGATACGCAGTATTTT.

This clonotype was seen repeatedly, ten times or more. The chain is built from TRBV12-3 or TRBV12-4 and TRBJ2-3; the D call may be TRBD1 or TRBD2 (5 bases each). The CDR3 is 16 amino acids. Trimming removed 6 bases at V and 3 bases at J, with 19 bases between. DNA of the CDR3: TGTGCCAGCAGCCCCCTCGGTGGATGGGGGACAGATACGCAGTATTTT. Its protein product is CASSPLGGWGTDTQYF.

This clonotype was counted a few times. CDR3 loop: CASSPLASGRSTDTQYF. CDR3 sequence (DNA): TGTGCCAGCTCACCCCTGGCTAGCGGGAGAAGCACAGATACGCAGTATTTT. The gene calls are TRBV18 and TRBJ2-3; 10 bases agree with TRBD2. Germline V gene sequence: CDR1 KGHSH, CDR2 LQKENI. V was pared by 3 bases and J by 0 bases, with 6 bases of the junction left unmatched. The CDR3 has 17 residues.

This clonotype was recorded many times. The gene calls are TRBV2 and TRBJ2-1; no reliable D call. Germline loops: CDR1 SNHLY, CDR2 FYNNEI. The germline V and J ends were trimmed by 7 bases and 7 bases, with 5 bases remaining between them. The CDR3 runs 10 residues. The CDR3 spells CASIVNEQFF. Written as DNA, the CDR3 is TGTGCCAGCATCGTTAATGAGCAGTTCTTC.

This clonotype was seen ten or more times. This rearrangement joins TRBV30 to TRBJ1-2; D is undetermined. CDR1 is GTSNPN and CDR2 is SVGIG in the germline V gene (reference sequence). This CDR3 is built from 15 residues. V lost 0 bases to trimming and J lost 4 bases, with 15 bases between them. The CDR3 sequence: CAWSVRQQLAYGYTF. DNA for the CDR3: TGTGCCTGGAGTGTAAGGCAGCAACTCGCCTATGGCTACACCTTC.

This clonotype has a count of ten or more. The chain is built from TRBV20-1 and TRBJ2-5; no firm D call. The CDR3 loop spans 12 amino acids. CDR1 is DFQATT, CDR2 SNEGSKA, per germline (reference sequence). With 6 bases removed from V and 1 base from J, the gap between germline ends came to 9 bases. This CDR3 is CSAMGFQETQYF. DNA for the CDR3: TGCAGTGCCATGGGGTTCCAAGAGACCCAGTACTTC.

The table lists this clonotype with a few counts. This chain joins TRBV5-8 and TRBJ2-7; 8 nucleotides agree with TRBD2. Germline assignment: CDR1 SGHTS and CDR2 YDEGEE. CDR3 size: 14 residues. The trim removed 2 bases at V and 2 bases at J, leaving 3 bases unmatched. Here the CDR3 DNA reads TGTGCCAGCAGCTTTGAGGGACTAGCCTACGAGCAGTACTTC. This translates into CASSFEGLAYEQYF.